The 17 T cell receptor beta chains below all came from one sample that was sequenced in a study of blood T cell repertoires in COVID-19. Assay: immunoSEQ multiplex PCR; the TCRdb copy retains only in-frame clones and omits some. The table lists some 70,000 clones, approximately 84% of them singletons. Input material: peripheral blood. All receptors derive from a woman aged 55-70 years with acute or convalescent COVID-19.

The V gene is TRBV13, the J gene TRBJ1-1; D uncertain. Germline CDR1 PRHDT, CDR2 FYEKMQ (reference sequence). The CDR3 loop spans 12 amino acids. V dropped 5 bases and J dropped 6 bases, with 10 bases sitting between them. The DNA of the CDR3 is TGTGCCAGCAGCGCCGGCGAGGCTGAAGCTTTCTTT. Translated: CASSAGEAEAFF.

This chain joins TRBV6-1 and TRBJ2-1; D gene uncertain. This CDR3 has 12 residues. V was pared by 3 bases and J by 3 bases, with 3 bases between. The V gene's germline CDR1 is MNHNS and CDR2 SASEGT. In nucleotides, the CDR3 is TGTGCCAGCAGTGATATCTACAATGAGCAGTTCTTC. Translating it yields CASSDIYNEQFF.

V and J are TRBV7-9 and TRBJ2-5, with D perhaps matching TRBD1 (5 bases). Trimming took off 4 bases at V and 5 bases at J, with 14 bases between the two ends. This CDR3 contains 14 residues. In germline, CDR1 is SEHNR, CDR2 FQNEAQ (reference sequence). In DNA, the CDR3 is TGTGCCAGCAGCTCGACAGAGTTGTGGGAGACCCAGTACTTC. Translated, it gives CASSSTELWETQYF.

This chain connects TRBV13 to TRBJ1-1, with 8 bases matching TRBD1. Germline CDR1 is PRHDT and CDR2 is FYEKMQ (reference sequence). V gave up 5 bases and J gave up 5 bases; unmatched junction bases: 7. This CDR3 contains 14 residues. CDR3 DNA sequence: TGTGCCAGCAGCCCAGGGGGCGTAATTACTGAAGCTTTCTTT. It codes for CASSPGGVITEAFF.

The chain links TRBV9 to TRBJ2-1; 7 bases align to TRBD2. With 7 bases clipped from V and 4 bases from J, the junction kept 8 bases outside the gene matches. The germline V gene has CDR1 SGDLS and CDR2 YYNGEE. This CDR3 comprises 14 residues. The CDR3 nucleotides read TGTGCCAGCTGGGGGAGGGCGGGTTACAATGAGCAGTTCTTC. Translating gives CASWGRAGYNEQFF.

J is TRBJ1-1 and V is TRBV9; D is unresolved. Germline V CDR1 and CDR2: SGDLS, YYNGEE. The CDR3 consists of 15 residues. Trimming shortened V by 0 bases and J by 0 bases, and 9 bases separated the two germline ends. In DNA form, the CDR3 reads TGTGCCAGCAGCGTAGCCGGAACTATGAACACTGAAGCTTTCTTT. Translating it yields CASSVAGTMNTEAFF.

The CDR3 loop is CASSQGTELLTF. The DNA for the CDR3 is TGTGCCAGCAGCCAAGGGACTGAACTCCTGACTTTC. The chain recombines TRBV3-1 (or the pseudogene TRBV3-2) with TRBJ2-6, with D perhaps TRBD2 (5 bases). Per germline, CDR1 LGHDT and CDR2 YNNKEL (reference sequence). The CDR3 contains 12 residues. Between the trimmed V and J ends, which lost 1 base and 14 bases, there was a span of 9 bases.

In this sample, this clone turned up a few times. Here the CDR3 DNA reads TGTGCCATCAGTGCAGGACTCCTAGCGTCCCCGGGTACAGATACGCAGTATTTT. Its translation is CAISAGLLASPGTDTQYF. The gene calls are TRBV10-3 and TRBJ2-3; D is perhaps TRBD2 (6 bases). The CDR3 covers 18 residues. V lost 4 bases to trimming and J lost 3 bases, with 23 bases between them. Germline V gene data show CDR1 as ENHRY and CDR2 as SYGVKD.

The V gene is TRBV6-5, the J gene TRBJ1-5, with 7 nucleotides matching TRBD1. After removal of 5 bases from V and 11 bases from J, the junction contained 12 bases not matched to a gene. Germline CDR1 is MNHEY and CDR2 is SVGAGI. This CDR3 contains 14 residues. CDR3 sequence: CASSKRQGLEAQHF. The CDR3 DNA is TGTGCCAGCAGTAAAAGACAGGGTCTGGAAGCCCAGCATTTT.

This clone was seen a handful of times. This chain joins TRBV5-1 and TRBJ2-5, with 12 nucleotides matching TRBD1. CDR1 is SGHRS and CDR2 is YFSETQ in the germline V gene. V trimming: 4 bases; J trimming: 0 bases; junction bases outside the gene matches: 4. This CDR3 region has 16 residues. For the CDR3, the DNA is TGCGCCAGCAGCCCCGGGACAGGGGGCTACCAAGAGACCCAGTACTTC. Translation: CASSPGTGGYQETQYF.

The chain uses TRBV19 and TRBJ2-5; TRBD2 aligns across 12 bases. V shed 5 bases, J shed 3 bases, and the junction held 7 bases outside the gene matches. This CDR3 has 16 residues. CDR1 is LNHDA, CDR2 SQIVND, per germline (reference sequence). The CDR3 DNA is TGTGCCAGTAGTCTCCGACTAGCGGGAGTTGAAGAGACCCAGTACTTC. Its translation: CASSLRLAGVEETQYF.

The rearrangement joins TRBV27 to TRBJ1-5; D is undetermined. CDR1 and CDR2 from the germline V gene are MNHEY and SMNVEV (reference sequence). Trimming left V 2 bases short and J 5 bases short, with 7 bases between. The CDR3 has 13 residues. This CDR3 is CASSLGGHQPQHF. DNA for the CDR3: TGTGCCAGCAGTTTAGGAGGGCATCAGCCCCAGCATTTT.

The chain joins TRBV3-1 (or the pseudogene TRBV3-2) to TRBJ2-7; tentative D call: TRBD1 (5 bases). Germline V CDR1 and CDR2: LGHDT, YNNKEL (reference sequence). V shed 4 bases and J shed 4 bases, with 29 bases lying between them. CDR3 size: 19 residues. This CDR3 is CASSPQGGRVGSGVYEQYF. CDR3 bases: TGTGCCAGCAGCCCACAAGGTGGCAGGGTAGGGTCAGGAGTTTACGAGCAGTACTTC.

The V and J genes are TRBV2 and TRBJ1-3; D not certain. V lost 0 bases and J 0 bases, leaving 3 bases between the germline ends. Germline V gene lookup returns CDR1 SNHLY and CDR2 FYNNEI. There are 14 residues in the CDR3. Here the CDR3 reads CASSEARSGNTIYF. CDR3 DNA sequence: TGTGCCAGCAGTGAAGCTCGCTCTGGAAACACCATATATTTT. Based on the CDR3 plus reference TRBV2 and TRBJ1-3, the full variable domain is EPEVTQTPSHQVTQMGQEVILRCVPISNHLYFYWYRQILGQKVEFLVSFYNNEISEKSEIFDDQFSVERPDGSNFTLKIRSTKLEDSAMYFCASSEARSGNTIYFGEGSWLTVV.

This clone was seen once. The CDR3: CASSVSAGGPVSTDTQYF. In nucleotides, the CDR3 is TGTGCCAGCAGCGTCTCAGCGGGGGGCCCCGTTAGCACAGATACGCAGTATTTT. The chain employs TRBV9 and TRBJ2-3; TRBD2 matches at 9 bases. Germline lookup yields CDR1 SGDLS and CDR2 YYNGEE. The CDR3 consists of 18 residues. With V trimmed by 2 bases and J by 0 bases, 10 bases remained unmatched.

The chain has TRBV6-5 and TRBJ2-7; 10 bases are a match to TRBD1. Germline loops: CDR1 MNHEY, CDR2 SVGAGI. The CDR3 is 15 amino acids. V dropped 5 bases and J dropped 12; count of bases not matched to a gene: 16. As DNA, the CDR3 is TGTGCCAGCAGTCATGAGGCGGGACAGGGGCGACGGGGGTACTTC. It encodes CASSHEAGQGRRGYF.

There are a few counts of this clone. The rearrangement joins TRBV5-8 to TRBJ2-3; D uncertain. Germline V CDR1 and CDR2: SGHTS, YDEGEE. This CDR3 has 13 amino acids. V lost 0 bases and J 5 bases, leaving 7 bases between the germline ends. The CDR3 loop is CASSLAAEDTQYF. In DNA form, the CDR3 reads TGTGCCAGCAGCTTGGCGGCGGAAGATACGCAGTATTTT.